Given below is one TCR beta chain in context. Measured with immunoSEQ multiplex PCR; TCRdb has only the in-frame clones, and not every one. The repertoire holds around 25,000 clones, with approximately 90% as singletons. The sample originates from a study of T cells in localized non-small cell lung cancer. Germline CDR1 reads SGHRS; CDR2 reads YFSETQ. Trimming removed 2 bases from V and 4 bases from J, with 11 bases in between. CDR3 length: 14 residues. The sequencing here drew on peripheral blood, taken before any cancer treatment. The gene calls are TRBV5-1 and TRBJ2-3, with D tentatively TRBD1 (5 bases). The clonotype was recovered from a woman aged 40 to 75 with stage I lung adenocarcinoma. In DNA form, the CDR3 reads TGCGCCAGCAGCTTAGGGCAGGGTGCAGATACGCAGTATTTT. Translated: CASSLGQGADTQYF.